This T cell receptor (beta chain) is drawn from a study of tumor and adjacent non-tumor tissue in lung cancer. A modified ARM-PCR protocol with three rounds of nested PCR amplified TCRbeta. TCRdb redid the calling of the multiplex PCR reads with MiXCR, one entry per CDR3 protein. The sample contains approximately 140,000 distinct CDR3 sequences, around 67% of which appear only once. The V and J ends lost 8 bases and 5 bases respectively, with 19 bases between them. Germline V CDR1 and CDR2: DFQATT, SNEGSKA (reference sequence). The CDR3 loop spans 14 amino acids. RNA was extracted from bulk tissue without any cell sorting. A note on this clonotype: This CDR3 fails to terminate in the conserved phenylalanine or tryptophan, so it likely reflects a read error.

Material: lung tumor tissue. The chain carries TRBV20-1 and TRBJ1-5; D not certain. This clonotype was obtained from a man aged 60 to 69 with small cell lung cancer. CDR3 DNA: TGCAGTACGAAGACGGCGGGTGTAGATCAGCCCCAGCATTAT. This sequence encodes CSTKTAGVDQPQHY.